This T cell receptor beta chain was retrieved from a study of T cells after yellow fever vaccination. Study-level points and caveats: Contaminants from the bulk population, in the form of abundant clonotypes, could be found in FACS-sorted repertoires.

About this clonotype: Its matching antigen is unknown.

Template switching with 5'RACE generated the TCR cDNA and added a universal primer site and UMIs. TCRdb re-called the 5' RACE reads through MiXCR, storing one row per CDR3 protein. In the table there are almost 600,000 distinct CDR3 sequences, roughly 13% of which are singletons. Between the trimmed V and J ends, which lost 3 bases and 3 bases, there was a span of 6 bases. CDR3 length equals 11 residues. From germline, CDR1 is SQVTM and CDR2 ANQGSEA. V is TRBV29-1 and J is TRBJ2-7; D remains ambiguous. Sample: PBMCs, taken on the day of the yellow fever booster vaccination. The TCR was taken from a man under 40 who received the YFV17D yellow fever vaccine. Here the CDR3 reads CSVDYDYEQYF. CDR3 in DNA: TGCAGCGTTGATTACGACTACGAGCAGTACTTC.